This T cell receptor (beta chain) was recovered during a study of Ad26.COV2.S vaccination and SARS-CoV-2 variants. Turning to the study itself: Donor had been placed in the Ad26.COV2.S arm of the COV1001 trial. Participants got Ad26.COV2.S intramuscularly, once or twice 56 days apart.

Generated by immunoSEQ multiplex PCR, the TCRdb table keeps only in-frame clones and is missing some. The sample gives about 350,000 clones, 80% to 90% of which show up once; roughly 3.1% is in the top ten. Treatment: some 20 received Ad26.COV2.S at low or high dose, single or two shots; 5 received placebo; per-sample allocation not given. The investigators took samples on day 63 after the first vaccine or placebo injection. It was an adult aged 18-55 years in Boston who was the donor. This clonotype was obtained from a person between 18 and 65 years old who received the Ad26.COV2.S COVID-19 vaccine or a placebo. The specimen comprised peripheral blood, sampled in a trial of Ad26.COV2.S vaccine versus placebo.

The CDR3 nucleotides read TGTGCCAGCAGTTACGGAGGGGGCTCCTATAATTCACCCCTCCACTTT. This gives the protein CASSYGGGSYNSPLHF. This rearrangement joins TRBV6-5 to TRBJ1-6; D possibly corresponds to TRBD1 (6 bases). V was cut by 2 bases and J by 0 bases, with 8 bases left in between. The CDR3 has 16 amino acids. From germline, CDR1 is MNHEY and CDR2 SVGAGI.